This TCR beta chain was found in a study of blood T cell repertoires in COVID-19 (dated by TCRdb to 2018 to 2021). Regarding the study in general: Samples covering the acute and convalescent phases of COVID-19 were provided by collaborators in the United States, Italy and Spain. The material from the prospective study consisted of cDNA or gDNA derived from T cells, B-cell-depleted T cells, or PBMCs. Subjects who had been exposed to COVID-19, were actively infected with it, or had recovered from it provided the deeply sampled blood TCRbeta repertoires that made up the dataset. The repertoires were made available in a free public database intended to serve as a resource for research on the immune response to SARS-CoV-2. The samples were drawn from two sources: the first 160 participants of the ongoing ImmuneRACE study, and 1,254 subjects contributed by 6 global collaborators. A de-identified subject ID, COVID-19 status, age in years and sex were almost always included in the sample metadata. Where HLA class I and class II types were available, the types were taken from metadata supplied by the sample provider, not from assay-based typing. Overall results and qualifications from the work: The amount of clinical and demographic metadata varied by source and participant and was provided uncurated.

A word on this clone: What this receptor recognizes is not known. Base qualities were left out, and no much larger clone turns up one base away.

The CDR3, from cysteine to phenylalanine, totals 16 residues. Just the 48-base CDR3 DNA is kept, in frame starting at base 1. Here V drops 9 bases and J drops 1 base, and the junction holds 6 bases not matched to any gene. CDR1 KGHDR and CDR2 SFDVKD are derived from the germline V gene. At one collaborating source in Seattle, patients were enrolled during active infection and were followed longitudinally through the course of disease. Collaborating institutions collected whole blood in K2EDTA tubes following their own protocols. Collaborator samples were shipped for TCRbeta analysis as frozen whole blood, isolated PBMCs, or DNA extracted from either sample type. The immunoSEQ Assay, a bias-controlled multiplex PCR, was used to amplify TCRbeta CDR3 regions from genomic DNA. Per the original workflow: The number of nucleated cells in each sample was estimated by amplification of reference gene primers within the assay. Sequence reads were collapsed and filtered to measure the absolute abundance of every unique TCRbeta CDR3 rearrangement. For each sample, productive Simpson clonality was calculated as the square root of Simpson's diversity index over productive rearrangements. This immuneACCESS table, as held by TCRdb, lists in-frame sequences with V and J called but not all clones. Of the missing ones, under half trace to an unresolved V gene in checked studies; the others have no known cause. The V and J calls and the clone size are those of that table, but D and trimming were determined from the DNA. The sample contains tens of thousands of clones, about 77% of them found a single time. The leading ten clones occupy approximately 6.3% of the sample.

The sequence derives from a man between 70 and 80 years old with COVID-19, enrolled during active disease. The material sequenced was peripheral blood. The chain was built from TRBV24-1 and TRBJ2-2, with 11 central nucleotides matching TRBD1. The CDR3 is CATWGTGGRNTGELFF. The sequenced DNA is TGTGCCACCTGGGGGACAGGGGGACGGAACACCGGGGAGCTGTTTTTT.